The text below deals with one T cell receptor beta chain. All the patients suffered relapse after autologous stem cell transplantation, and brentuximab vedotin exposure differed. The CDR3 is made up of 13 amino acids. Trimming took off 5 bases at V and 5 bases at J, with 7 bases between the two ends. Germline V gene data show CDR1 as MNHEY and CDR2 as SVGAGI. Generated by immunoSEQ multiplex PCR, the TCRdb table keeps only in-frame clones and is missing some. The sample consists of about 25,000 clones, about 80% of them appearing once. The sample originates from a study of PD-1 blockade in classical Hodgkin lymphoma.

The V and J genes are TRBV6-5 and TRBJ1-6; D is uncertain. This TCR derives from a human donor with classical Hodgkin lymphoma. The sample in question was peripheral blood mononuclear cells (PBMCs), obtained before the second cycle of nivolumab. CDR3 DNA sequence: TGTGCCAGCAGTATTAGTAATAATTCACCCCTCCACTTT. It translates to CASSISNNSPLHF.